Below, 2 T cell receptor beta chains from the same sample are listed, as sequenced in a study of T cells in Graves' hyperthyroidism and ophthalmopathy. Amplification of TCR beta CDR3 regions was performed using RNA transcripts as template. During a first-round RT-PCR of the TCR CDR3, the HTBI primer set was used. Via MiXCR, TCRdb re-called the multiplex PCR reads, giving one row per CDR3 protein. The table includes under 300,000 distinct CDR3 sequences, about 13% detected once. Material: blood. These receptors were obtained from a woman between 40 and 50 years old with Graves' hyperthyroidism.

The chain links TRBV2 to TRBJ1-5, with TRBD1 as a possible D gene (6 bases). This CDR3 has 15 amino acids. V was clipped by 6 bases and J by 4 bases, with 16 bases between them. Germline values: CDR1 SNHLY, CDR2 FYNNEI. The CDR3 nucleotides read TGTGCCAGCAGCTGTGGACAGACCGAAAATCAGCCCCAGCATTTT. It is translated as CASSCGQTENQPQHF.

Many counts were recorded for this clonotype. The chain is built from TRBV2 and TRBJ1-1; D ambiguous. Trimming removed 6 bases at V and 7 bases at J, with 9 bases between. Germline lookup yields CDR1 SNHLY and CDR2 FYNNEI. CDR3 size: 11 residues. CDR3 coding DNA: TGTGCCAGCAGGGCCCTAGTTGAAGCTTTCTTT. Translating gives CASRALVEAFF.